This T cell receptor (beta chain) is drawn from a study of cytomegalovirus exposure and HLA in healthy donors. Study outcomes and limitations: On later analysis, the bulk of CMV-associated TCR beta chains appeared to be HLA-restricted. Later analysis identified around 15,000 TCR beta sequences associated with HLA alleles, using a false discovery rate threshold of 0.05.

In the PCR, 60 Vbeta and 13 Jbeta primers were used. Source study methods: An analysis performed later counted 70 million to 90 million unique TCR beta chains (roughly 11 million of them shared). Some clones are missing from TCRdb's copy, which holds only in-frame ones; the method was immunoSEQ multiplex PCR. V, J and clone size were drawn from that table, and D and trimming were deduced from the DNA. The data contain around 140,000 clones, about two thirds of them singletons. Details on this clone: Its specificity is unknown.

The germline CDR1 and CDR2 sequences are MNHNS and SASEGT. There are 15 residues in the CDR3. J lost 2 bases, V lost 7 bases, and 3 bases had no gene match. This rearrangement joins TRBV6-1 to TRBJ2-2; 11 positions match TRBD1. This TCR derives from a man aged 45 to 65 in good health and CMV-seropositive. The sequencing sample was made of PBMCs. The CDR3 sequence: CASKGTGGNTGELFF. In DNA, the CDR3 is TGTGCCAGCAAAGGGACAGGGGGTAACACCGGGGAGCTGTTTTTT.